One T cell receptor beta chain is described in this entry. The antigen is not known. Using immunoSEQ multiplex PCR, the repertoire was profiled, and TCRdb retains in-frame clones only, with some absent. The data contain about 140,000 clones, around 90% of them singletons. The data were taken from a study of T cell responses to AZD1222 COVID-19 vaccine. Study conclusions and caveats: At 160-218 and 743-854, vaccine-associated CD4 TCRs were dominant, and they spanned spike. The study sampled repertoires only after the peak T cell response. Possibly, clonal diversity was underestimated; donors were largely white British and included more females.

The CDR3 spans 14 residues. The V end was cut by 5 bases, the J end by 7 bases, with 12 bases between. The germline V gene has CDR1 MNHEY and CDR2 SVGEGT. The chain carries TRBV6-2 or TRBV6-3 and TRBJ1-6; D call uncertain. Source: peripheral blood, taken 28 days after the second dose of the MenACWY control vaccine. The clonotype comes from an adult who received the MenACWY meningococcal vaccine as a control. CDR3 loop: CASSLRTENSPLHF. The CDR3 coding sequence is TGTGCCAGCAGTCTCAGGACGGAAAATTCACCCCTCCACTTT.